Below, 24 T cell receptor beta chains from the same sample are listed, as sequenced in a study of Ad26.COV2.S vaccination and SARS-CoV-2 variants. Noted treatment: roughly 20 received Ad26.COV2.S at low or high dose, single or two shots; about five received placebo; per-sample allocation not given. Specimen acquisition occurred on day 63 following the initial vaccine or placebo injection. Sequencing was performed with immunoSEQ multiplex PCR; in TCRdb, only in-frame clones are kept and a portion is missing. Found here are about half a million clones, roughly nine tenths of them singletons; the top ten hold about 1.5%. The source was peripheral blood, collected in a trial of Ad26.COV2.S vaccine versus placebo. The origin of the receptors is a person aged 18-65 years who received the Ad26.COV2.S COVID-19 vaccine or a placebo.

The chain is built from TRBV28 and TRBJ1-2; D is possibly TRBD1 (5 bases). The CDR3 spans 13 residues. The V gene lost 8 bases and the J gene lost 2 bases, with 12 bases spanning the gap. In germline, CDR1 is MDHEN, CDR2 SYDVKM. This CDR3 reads CASGDSGNYGYTF. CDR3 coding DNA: TGTGCCAGCGGAGACAGTGGAAACTATGGCTACACCTTC.

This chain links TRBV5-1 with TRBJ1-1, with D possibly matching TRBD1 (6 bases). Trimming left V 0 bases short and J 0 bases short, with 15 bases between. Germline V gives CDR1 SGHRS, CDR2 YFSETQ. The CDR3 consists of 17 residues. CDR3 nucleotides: TGCGCCAGCAGCTTGGTGGGGGGCAACTACCTGAACACTGAAGCTTTCTTT. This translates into CASSLVGGNYLNTEAFF.

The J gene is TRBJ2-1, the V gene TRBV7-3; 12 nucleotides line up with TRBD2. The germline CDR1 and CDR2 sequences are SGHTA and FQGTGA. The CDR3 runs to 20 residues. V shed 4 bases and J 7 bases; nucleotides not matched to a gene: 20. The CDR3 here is CASSSRYPATSGRLSNEQFF. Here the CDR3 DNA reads TGTGCCAGCAGCTCACGATACCCGGCGACTAGCGGGAGATTGAGTAATGAGCAGTTCTTC.

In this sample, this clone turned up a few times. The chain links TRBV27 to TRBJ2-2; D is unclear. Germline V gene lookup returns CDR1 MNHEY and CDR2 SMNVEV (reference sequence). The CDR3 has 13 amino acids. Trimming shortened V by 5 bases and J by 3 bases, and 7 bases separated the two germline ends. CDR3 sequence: CASSTPYTGELFF. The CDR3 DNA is TGTGCCAGCAGTACACCTTACACCGGGGAGCTGTTTTTT.

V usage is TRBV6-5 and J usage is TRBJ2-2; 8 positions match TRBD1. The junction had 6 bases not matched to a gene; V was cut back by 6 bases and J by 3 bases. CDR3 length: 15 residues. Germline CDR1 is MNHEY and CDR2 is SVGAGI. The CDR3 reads CASRPLDRDTGELFF. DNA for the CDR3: TGTGCCAGCAGGCCCCTGGACAGGGACACCGGGGAGCTGTTTTTT.

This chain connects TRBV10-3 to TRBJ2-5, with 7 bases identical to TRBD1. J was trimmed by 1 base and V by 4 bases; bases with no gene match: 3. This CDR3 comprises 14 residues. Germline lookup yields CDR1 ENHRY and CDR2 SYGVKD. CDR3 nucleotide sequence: TGTGCCATCAGTGGGGGACAGACCCAAGAGACCCAGTACTTC. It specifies CAISGGQTQETQYF.

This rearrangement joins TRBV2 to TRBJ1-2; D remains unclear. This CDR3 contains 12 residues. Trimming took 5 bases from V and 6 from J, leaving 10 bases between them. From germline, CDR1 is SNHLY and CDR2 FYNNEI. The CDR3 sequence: CASSISWNGYTF. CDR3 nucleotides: TGTGCCAGCAGTATCTCTTGGAATGGCTACACCTTC.

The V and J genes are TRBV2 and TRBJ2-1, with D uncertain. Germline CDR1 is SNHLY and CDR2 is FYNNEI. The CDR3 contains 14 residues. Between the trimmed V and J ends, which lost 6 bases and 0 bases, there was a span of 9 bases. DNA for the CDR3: TGTGCCAGCAGGGGTGTGAGCTCCTACAATGAGCAGTTCTTC. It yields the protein CASRGVSSYNEQFF.

Here the CDR3 DNA reads TGTGCCAGTAGTATCCAACCCGGGGGGCAAGAGACCCAGTACTTC. It encodes CASSIQPGGQETQYF. The gene calls are TRBV19 and TRBJ2-5; the match to TRBD2 covers 7 bases. The CDR3 is 15 amino acids. Trimming cost V 3 bases and J 2 bases; bases outside gene matches: 6. Germline V gives CDR1 LNHDA, CDR2 SQIVND (reference sequence).

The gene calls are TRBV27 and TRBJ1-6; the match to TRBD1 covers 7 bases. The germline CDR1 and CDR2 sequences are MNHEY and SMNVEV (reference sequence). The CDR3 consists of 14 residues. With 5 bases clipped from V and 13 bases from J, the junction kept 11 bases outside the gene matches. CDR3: CASSPWTGAKPLHF. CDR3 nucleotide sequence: TGTGCCAGCAGTCCTTGGACAGGCGCCAAGCCCCTCCACTTT.

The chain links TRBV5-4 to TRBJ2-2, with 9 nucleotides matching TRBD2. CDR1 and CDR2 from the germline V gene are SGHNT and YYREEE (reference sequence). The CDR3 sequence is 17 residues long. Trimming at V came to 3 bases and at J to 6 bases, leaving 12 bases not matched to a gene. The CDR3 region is CASSSGTSQGGAGELFF. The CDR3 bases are TGTGCCAGCAGCTCTGGGACTAGCCAAGGTGGGGCCGGGGAGCTGTTTTTT.

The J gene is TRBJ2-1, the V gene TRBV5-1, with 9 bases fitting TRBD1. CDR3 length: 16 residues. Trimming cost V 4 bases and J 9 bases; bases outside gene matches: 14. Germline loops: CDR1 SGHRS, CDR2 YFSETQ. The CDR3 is CASSVDRDREVSEQFF. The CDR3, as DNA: TGCGCCAGCAGCGTGGACCGGGACAGGGAGGTGAGTGAGCAGTTCTTC.

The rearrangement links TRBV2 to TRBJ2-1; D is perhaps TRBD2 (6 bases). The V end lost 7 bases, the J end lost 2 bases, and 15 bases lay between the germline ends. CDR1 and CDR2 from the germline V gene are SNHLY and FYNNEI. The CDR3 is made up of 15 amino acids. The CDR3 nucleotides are TGTGCCAGCACACGCGACGGGAGCACCTACAATGAGCAGTTCTTC. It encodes CASTRDGSTYNEQFF.

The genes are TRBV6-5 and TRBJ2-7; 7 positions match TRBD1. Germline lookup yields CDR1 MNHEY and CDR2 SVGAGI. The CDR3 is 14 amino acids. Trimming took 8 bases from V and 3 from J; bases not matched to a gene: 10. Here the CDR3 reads CASGQSGTVYEQYF. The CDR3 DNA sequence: TGTGCCAGCGGCCAATCCGGGACAGTCTACGAGCAGTACTTC.

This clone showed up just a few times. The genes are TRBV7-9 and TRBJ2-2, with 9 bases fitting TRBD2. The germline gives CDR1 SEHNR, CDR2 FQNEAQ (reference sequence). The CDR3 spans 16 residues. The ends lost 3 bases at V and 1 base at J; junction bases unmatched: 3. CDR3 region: CASSFAGGGNTGELFF. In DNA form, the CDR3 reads TGTGCCAGCAGCTTCGCGGGAGGGGGGAACACCGGGGAGCTGTTTTTT.

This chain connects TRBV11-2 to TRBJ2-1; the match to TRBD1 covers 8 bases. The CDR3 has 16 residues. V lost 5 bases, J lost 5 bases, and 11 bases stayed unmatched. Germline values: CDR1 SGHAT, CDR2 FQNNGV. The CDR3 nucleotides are TGTGCCAGCAGCCCTCTTCCGGGACAGGTGAACAATGAGCAGTTCTTC. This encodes CASSPLPGQVNNEQFF.

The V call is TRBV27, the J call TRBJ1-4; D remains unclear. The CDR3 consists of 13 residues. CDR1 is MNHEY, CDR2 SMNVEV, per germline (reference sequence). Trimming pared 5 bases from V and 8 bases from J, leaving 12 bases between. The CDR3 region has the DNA TGTGCCAGCAGTGGCAGAGAAGGCGAAAAACTGTTTTTT. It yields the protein CASSGREGEKLFF. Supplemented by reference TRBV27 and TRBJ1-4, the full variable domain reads EAQVTQNPRYLITVTGKKLTVTCSQNMNHEYMSWYRQDPGLGLRQIYYSMNVEVTDKGDVPEGYKVSRKEKRNFPLILESPSPNQTSLYFCASSGREGEKLFFGSGTQLSVL.

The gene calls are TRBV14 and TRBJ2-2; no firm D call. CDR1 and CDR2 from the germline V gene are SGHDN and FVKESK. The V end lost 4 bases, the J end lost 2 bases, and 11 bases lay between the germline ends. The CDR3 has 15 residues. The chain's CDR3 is CASSPRTVNTGELFF. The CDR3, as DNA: TGTGCCAGCAGCCCTAGGACGGTAAACACCGGGGAGCTGTTTTTT.

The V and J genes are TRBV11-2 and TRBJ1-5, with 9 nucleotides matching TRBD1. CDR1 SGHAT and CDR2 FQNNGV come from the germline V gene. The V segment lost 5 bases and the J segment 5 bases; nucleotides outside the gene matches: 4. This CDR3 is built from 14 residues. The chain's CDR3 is CASSPGQGDQPQHF. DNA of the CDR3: TGTGCCAGCAGCCCGGGACAGGGAGATCAGCCCCAGCATTTT.

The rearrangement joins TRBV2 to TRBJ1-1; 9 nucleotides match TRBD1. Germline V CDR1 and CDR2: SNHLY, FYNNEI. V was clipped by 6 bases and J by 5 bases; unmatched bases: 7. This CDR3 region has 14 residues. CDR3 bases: TGTGCCAGCAGATTGGGACAGGGAGGGACTGAAGCTTTCTTT. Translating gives CASRLGQGGTEAFF.

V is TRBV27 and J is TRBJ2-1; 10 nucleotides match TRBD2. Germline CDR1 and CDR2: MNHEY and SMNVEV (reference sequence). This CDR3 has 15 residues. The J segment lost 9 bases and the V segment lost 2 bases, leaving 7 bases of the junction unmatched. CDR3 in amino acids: CASSLLAGAYGEQFF. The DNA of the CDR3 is TGTGCCAGCAGTTTACTAGCGGGAGCTTACGGTGAGCAGTTCTTC.

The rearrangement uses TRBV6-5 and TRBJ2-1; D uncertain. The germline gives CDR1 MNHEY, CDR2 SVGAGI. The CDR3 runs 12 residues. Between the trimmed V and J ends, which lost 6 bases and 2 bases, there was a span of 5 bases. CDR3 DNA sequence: TGTGCCAGCAGCCGTCCCTACAATGAGCAGTTCTTC. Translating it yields CASSRPYNEQFF.

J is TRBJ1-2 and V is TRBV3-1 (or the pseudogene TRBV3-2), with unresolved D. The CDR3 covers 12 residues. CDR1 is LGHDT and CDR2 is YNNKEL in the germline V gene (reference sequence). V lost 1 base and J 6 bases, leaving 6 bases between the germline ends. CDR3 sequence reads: CASSQGGHGYTF. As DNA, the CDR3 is TGTGCCAGCAGCCAAGGAGGGCATGGCTACACCTTC.

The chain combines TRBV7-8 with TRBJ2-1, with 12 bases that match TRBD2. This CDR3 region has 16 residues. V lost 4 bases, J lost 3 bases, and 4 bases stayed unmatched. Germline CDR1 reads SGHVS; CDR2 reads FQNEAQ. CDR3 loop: CASSSLAGGFYNEQFF. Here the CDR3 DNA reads TGTGCCAGCAGCTCTCTAGCGGGGGGGTTCTACAATGAGCAGTTCTTC.